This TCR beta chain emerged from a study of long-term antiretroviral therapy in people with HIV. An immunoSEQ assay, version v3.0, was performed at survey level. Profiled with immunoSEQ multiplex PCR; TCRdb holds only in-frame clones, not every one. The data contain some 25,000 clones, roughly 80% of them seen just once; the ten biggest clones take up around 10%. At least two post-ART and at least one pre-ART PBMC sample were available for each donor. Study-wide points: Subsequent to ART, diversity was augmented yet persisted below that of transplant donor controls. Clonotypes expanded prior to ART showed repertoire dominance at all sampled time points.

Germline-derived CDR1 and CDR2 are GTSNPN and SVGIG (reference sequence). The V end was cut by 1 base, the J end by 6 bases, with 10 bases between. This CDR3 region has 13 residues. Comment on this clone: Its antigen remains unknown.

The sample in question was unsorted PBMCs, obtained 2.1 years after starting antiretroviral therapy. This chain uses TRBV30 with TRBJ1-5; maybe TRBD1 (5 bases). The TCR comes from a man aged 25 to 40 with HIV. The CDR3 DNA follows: TGTGCCTGGAGTGGAGGGGAGACTCAGCCCCAGCATTTT. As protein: CAWSGGETQPQHF.